Listed here are 22 T cell receptor beta chains from one sample, sequenced in a study of T cell repertoires in aging, cancer and after chemotherapy. Multiplex touch-down PCR with TRB-A/B primers amplified rearranged V-D-J TRB sequences. TCRdb independently ran MiXCR on the multiplex PCR reads; one entry per CDR3 protein. The sample lists 4,300 or so distinct CDR3 sequences, roughly a quarter occurring once. Amplification of TCR beta used genomic DNA extracted from peripheral blood. The source material was blood. The receptors were sampled from a human donor with a blood cancer.

The V and J genes are TRBV27 and TRBJ2-1, with 12 bases identical to TRBD2. J gave up 10 bases and V 4 bases, and 5 bases lay outside the gene matches. CDR1 MNHEY and CDR2 SMNVEV come from the germline V gene (reference sequence). This CDR3 has 14 amino acids. CDR3 in amino acids: CASSSLAGGREQFF. In DNA form, the CDR3 reads TGTGCCAGCAGTTCACTAGCGGGAGGTCGGGAGCAGTTCTTC.

This clonotype was picked up a small number of times. The chain combines TRBV18 with TRBJ1-1, with a weak D call TRBD1 (6 bases). In germline, CDR1 is KGHSH, CDR2 LQKENI. V lost 8 bases to trimming and J lost 1 base, with 11 bases between them. The CDR3 loop spans 13 amino acids. DNA for the CDR3: TGTGCCAGCCGATCGGACAGGAACACTGAAGCTTTCTTT. It yields the protein CASRSDRNTEAFF.

Within the sample, this clonotype is medium-sized. The chain employs TRBV27 and TRBJ2-1, with D possibly being TRBD1 (6 bases). CDR3 size: 15 residues. Looked up from germline, CDR1 is MNHEY and CDR2 is SMNVEV (reference sequence). Between the trimmed V and J ends, which lost 2 bases and 6 bases, there was a span of 14 bases. In DNA form, the CDR3 reads TGTGCCAGCAGTTTACAGGGGCACGGGCTCAATGAGCAGTTCTTC. Its translation: CASSLQGHGLNEQFF.

The chain recombines TRBV6-1 with TRBJ2-7, with D possibly matching TRBD2 (6 bases). Germline V gives CDR1 MNHNS, CDR2 SASEGT. V was pared by 6 bases and J by 6 bases, with 12 bases between. The CDR3 has 12 amino acids. CDR3 loop: CASSLLGGEQYF. In nucleotides, the CDR3 is TGTGCCAGCAGCCTGTTGGGGGGCGAGCAGTACTTC.

By share, this clonotype counts as medium-sized. The V gene is TRBV6-5, the J gene TRBJ1-6; D is possibly TRBD1 (6 bases). Germline CDR1 reads MNHEY; CDR2 reads SVGAGI. The V end lost 0 bases, the J end lost 10 bases, and 10 bases lay between the germline ends. This CDR3 contains 14 residues. The CDR3 protein is CASSYSSQGSPLHF. In DNA, the CDR3 is TGTGCCAGCAGTTACTCGTCTCAGGGGTCACCCCTCCACTTT.

J is TRBJ2-5 and V is TRBV6-2 or TRBV6-3; D uncertain. Trimming removed 6 bases at V and 5 bases at J, with 10 bases between. The germline V gene encodes CDR1 MNHEY and CDR2 SVGEGT. The CDR3 length is 12 residues. The CDR3 DNA reads as TGTGCCAGCAGCCTCAGTGGCGAGACCCAGTACTTC. Its protein product is CASSLSGETQYF.

This clonotype is medium-sized in the sample. V and J are TRBV6-1 and TRBJ2-3, with 8 positions matching TRBD1. V dropped 5 bases and J dropped 6; count of bases not matched to a gene: 7. CDR1 is MNHNS and CDR2 is SASEGT in the germline V gene. The CDR3 has 14 amino acids. The CDR3 DNA follows: TGTGCCAGCAGTCCCGTGGACAGGGTCGATACGCAGTATTTT. It translates to CASSPVDRVDTQYF.

This clonotype turned up a few times. V and J are TRBV20-1 and TRBJ2-5; D gene unclear. V was shortened by 4 bases and J by 3 bases, with 9 bases between the two germline ends. Germline-derived CDR1 and CDR2 are DFQATT and SNEGSKA (reference sequence). The CDR3 sequence is 12 residues long. The chain's CDR3 is CSAISGKETQYF. DNA of the CDR3: TGCAGTGCTATATCGGGTAAAGAGACCCAGTACTTC.

This clonotype was recorded only once. J is TRBJ1-4 and V is TRBV11-2; D possibly corresponds to TRBD1 (6 bases). V dropped 11 bases and J dropped 3 bases, with 10 bases sitting between them. The CDR3 length is 12 residues. From germline, CDR1 is SGHAT and CDR2 FQNNGV. CDR3 sequence (DNA): TGTGCCTCCCGGACAGCTAATGAAAAACTGTTTTTT. It specifies CASRTANEKLFF.

This clonotype has more than one count but fewer than ten. This sequence joins TRBV12-3 or TRBV12-4 and TRBJ2-7, with 10 bases identical to TRBD1. Losses at the gene ends were 6 bases for V and 7 bases for J; bases not matched to a gene: 12. This CDR3 region has 15 residues. The CDR3 sequence: CASRLTGTGDREQYF. The DNA for the CDR3 is TGTGCCAGCAGACTAACCGGGACAGGGGACCGGGAGCAGTACTTC.

In its sample, this clonotype was seen a few times. V usage is TRBV5-5 and J usage is TRBJ1-2; D unresolved. Germline CDR1 reads SGHKS; CDR2 reads YYEKEE (reference sequence). The CDR3 extends over 13 amino acids. Trimming left V 0 bases short and J 3 bases short, with 6 bases between. CDR3 in DNA: TGTGCCAGCAGCTTGGCCGGGGACTATGGCTACACCTTC. Translated, it gives CASSLAGDYGYTF. The variable domain in full, with the rest retrieved from reference TRBV5-5 and TRBJ1-2, is DAGVTQSPTHLIKTRGQQVTLRCSPISGHKSVSWYQQVLGQGPQFIFQYYEKEERGRGNFPDRFSARQFPNYSSELNVNALLLGDSALYLCASSLAGDYGYTFGSGTRLTVV.

The chain is built from TRBV5-1 and TRBJ2-3; TRBD1 agrees at 10 bases. CDR1 and CDR2 from the germline V gene are SGHRS and YFSETQ. V shed 4 bases and J 1 base; nucleotides not matched to a gene: 6. This CDR3 is 16 amino acids long. The CDR3 here is CASSHTGTGGTDTQYF. The CDR3 DNA sequence: TGCGCCAGCAGCCATACCGGGACAGGGGGCACAGATACGCAGTATTTT.

In its sample, this clonotype ranks as medium-sized. The rearrangement joins TRBV30 to TRBJ1-6; unclear D gene. Germline lookup yields CDR1 GTSNPN and CDR2 SVGIG (reference sequence). The CDR3 covers 13 residues. Trimming cost V 1 base and J 5 bases, with 6 bases left between them. The CDR3 bases are TGTGCCTGGAGTGAGACCGATAATTCACCCCTCCACTTT. This codes for CAWSETDNSPLHF.

This clonotype is classed as medium-sized (0.01 to 0.1%). The chain combines TRBV15 with TRBJ2-3, with 11 bases matching TRBD2. J was trimmed by 3 bases and V by 4 bases; bases with no gene match: 9. The germline gives CDR1 LNHNV, CDR2 YYDKDF (reference sequence). CDR3 length equals 17 residues. CDR3 in DNA: TGTGCCACCAGCACCCCCAAAGGGACTAGCGGTACAGATACGCAGTATTTT. Residues: CATSTPKGTSGTDTQYF. The whole variable domain, remainder taken from reference TRBV15 and TRBJ2-3, is DAMVIQNPRYQVTQFGKPVTLSCSQTLNHNVMYWYQQKSSQAPKLLFHYYDKDFNNEADTPDNFQSRRPNTSFCFLDIRSPGLGDTAMYLCATSTPKGTSGTDTQYFGPGTRLTVL.

The rearrangement links TRBV7-3 to TRBJ2-1; possibly TRBD1 for D (6 bases). Trimming left V 5 bases short and J 4 bases short, with 9 bases between. The CDR3 extends over 13 amino acids. Germline CDR1 and CDR2: SGHTA and FQGTGA. This chain's CDR3 is CASSATGYNEQFF. The DNA for the CDR3 is TGTGCCAGCAGCGCGACAGGATACAATGAGCAGTTCTTC.

The V gene is TRBV12-3 or TRBV12-4, the J gene TRBJ2-1, with 11 bases fitting TRBD1. V lost 2 bases and J lost 4; bases outside the gene matches: 4. This CDR3 region has 16 residues. CDR3 sequence reads: CASSLWGTGGYNEQFF. CDR3 DNA: TGTGCCAGCAGTTTATGGGGGACAGGGGGTTACAATGAGCAGTTCTTC.

By share of the sample, this clonotype is medium-sized. The CDR3 sequence: CASSLVSGISYEQYF. CDR3 in DNA: TGTGCCAGCAGCTTAGTGTCGGGCATCTCCTACGAGCAGTACTTC. The chain employs TRBV11-1 and TRBJ2-7; D gene unclear. Looked up from germline, CDR1 is SGHAT and CDR2 is FQDESV (reference sequence). V dropped 1 base and J dropped 0 bases, with 10 bases sitting between them. This CDR3 spans 15 amino acids.

The chain employs TRBV20-1 and TRBJ2-7; the D gene is possibly TRBD2 (6 bases). This CDR3 is 13 amino acids long. Germline V gives CDR1 DFQATT, CDR2 SNEGSKA (reference sequence). The V end lost 5 bases, the J end lost 0 bases, and 11 bases lay between the germline ends. CDR3 region: CSARESRSYEQYF. CDR3 nucleotide sequence: TGCAGTGCTCGGGAGTCGCGCTCCTACGAGCAGTACTTC.

This rearrangement joins TRBV4-1 to TRBJ2-7; 7 positions match TRBD1. Germline assignment: CDR1 MGHRA and CDR2 YSYEKL. This CDR3 is 18 amino acids long. The V and J ends lost 10 bases and 5 bases, in that order; junction bases with no gene match: 26. The CDR3 DNA is TGCGCCACCCCGAGCCTTACACTCAGACAGGGCGAGGTGGACGAGCAGTACTTC. As protein: CATPSLTLRQGEVDEQYF.

V and J are TRBV5-6 and TRBJ2-1; TRBD2 aligns across 13 bases. V lost 0 bases and J lost 5; bases outside the gene matches: 2. This CDR3 is built from 16 residues. From germline, CDR1 is SGHDT and CDR2 YYEEEE. CDR3 nucleotide sequence: TGTGCCAGCAGCTTGGGACTAGCGGGAGGACACAATGAGCAGTTCTTC. It codes for CASSLGLAGGHNEQFF.

With regard to this clonotype: A clone one base away is much larger, so this may be a read error. The chain combines TRBV19 with TRBJ2-6; 7 positions agree with TRBD1. The CDR3 sequence is 14 residues long. CDR1 is LNHDA and CDR2 is SQIVND in the germline V gene (reference sequence). As DNA, the CDR3 is TGTGTCAGTAGTACAGGGGCGGGGGCCAACGTCCTGACTTTC. Its protein product is CVSSTGAGANVLTF.

This clonotype turned up a few times. V gene TRBV5-1 combines with J gene TRBJ2-3; 8 positions agree with TRBD2. Germline CDR1 SGHRS, CDR2 YFSETQ. The CDR3 is 14 amino acids. Trimming removed 4 bases from V and 4 bases from J; junction bases left unmatched: 5. This CDR3 is CASSGTGGADTQYF. The CDR3, as DNA: TGCGCCAGCAGCGGTACGGGAGGGGCAGATACGCAGTATTTT.